A single sample is the source of the 2 T cell receptor beta chains below, sequenced in a study of blood T cells in healthy people across ages. PCR was performed a second time for about 7 to 11 cycles using a sample-barcoded 5' primer and a J-beta primer mix. Using its own MiXCR run on the 5' RACE reads, TCRdb lists one record per CDR3 protein. The sample lists around 1,800,000 distinct CDR3 sequences; around 42% were seen once. Sequenced material: blood. These receptors all come from a human donor in good health.

As for this clonotype: At one of its ends the junction is not consistent with the germline gene, which may arise from a read error. The chain employs TRBV5-8 and TRBJ1-4; D is ambiguous. From germline, CDR1 is SGHTS and CDR2 YDEGEE. This CDR3 has 13 amino acids. The CDR3 bases are TGTGCCAGCAGTAACCGGCCCAATGAAGAACTGTTTTTT. This codes for CASSNRPNEELFF.

This chain links TRBV4-1 with TRBJ2-5; D is undetermined. The CDR3 contains 15 residues. V was pared by 0 bases and J by 4 bases, with 12 bases between. Germline CDR1 MGHRA, CDR2 YSYEKL. Written as DNA, the CDR3 is TGCGCCAGCAGCCAAGAGGGTAACCTCGGAGAGACCCAGTACTTC. Translating it yields CASSQEGNLGETQYF.